The text below deals with one TCR beta chain. As yet, its antigen is unknown. Each donor was a healthy Caucasian individual from Russia, aged roughly 6 to 95. The length of the CDR3 is 14 residues. J was trimmed by 7 bases and V by 2 bases; bases with no gene match: 7. These data are taken from a study of blood T cells in healthy people across ages. Study-wide results and caveats: Aged donors had fewer naive CD4+ cells and lower diversity than long-lived donors.

It was with a sample-barcoded 5' primer and a J-beta primer mix that a second PCR of roughly 7 to 12 cycles was run. Each cDNA molecule, via a template-switch adaptor with 12 random nucleotides, was tagged. Researchers report that each sample yielded at least 3 million CDR3-containing paired-end reads. TCRdb reanalysed the 5' RACE reads using MiXCR and keeps one entry per CDR3 protein. This table has about 650,000 distinct CDR3 sequences, more than 45% appearing once. Sequences were obtained from blood. The sequence came from a woman aged 80 or older in good health. The J gene is TRBJ1-2, the V gene TRBV12-3 or TRBV12-4; TRBD1 matches at 7 bases. This CDR3 is CASSLQTGLAGYTF. CDR3 nucleotides: TGTGCCAGCAGTTTACAGACAGGGTTGGCTGGCTACACCTTC.